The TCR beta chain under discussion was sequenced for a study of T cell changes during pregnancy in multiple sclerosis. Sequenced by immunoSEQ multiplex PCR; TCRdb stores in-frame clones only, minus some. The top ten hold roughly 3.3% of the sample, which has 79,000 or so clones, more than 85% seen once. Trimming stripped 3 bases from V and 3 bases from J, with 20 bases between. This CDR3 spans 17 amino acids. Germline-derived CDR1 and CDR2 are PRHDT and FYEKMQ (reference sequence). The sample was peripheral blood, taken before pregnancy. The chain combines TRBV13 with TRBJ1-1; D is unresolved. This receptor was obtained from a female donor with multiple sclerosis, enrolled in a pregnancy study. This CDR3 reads CASSFHMDYEGDTEAFF. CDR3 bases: TGTGCCAGCAGCTTTCATATGGACTACGAGGGAGACACTGAAGCTTTCTTT. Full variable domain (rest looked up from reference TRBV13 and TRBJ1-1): AAGVIQSPRHLIKEKRETATLKCYPIPRHDTVYWYQQGPGQDPQFLISFYEKMQSDKGSIPDRFSAQQFSDYHSELNMSSLELGDSALYFCASSFHMDYEGDTEAFFGQGTRLTVV.